The 26 T cell receptor beta chains given below trace back to one sample, sequenced in a study of post-analysis software for immune sequencing data (dated by TCRdb to between 2014 and 2016). Results the study describes overall, beyond this receptor: Roughly 5 TRBV segments, including TRBV5-6, TRBV5-1 and TRBV20-1, were significantly more frequent in patients than controls.

The library was generated by PCR. Instrument used: Illumina HiSeq 2500. To reduce PCR and sequencing biases, unique molecular identifiers were incorporated into the TCR beta cDNA libraries. Starting from the raw public reads, TCRdb applied fastp trimming at Q25, assembled clones with MiXCR and retained in-frame beta chains. Every distinct CDR3 protein forms one entry, paired with its most common genes and DNA. For this sample the table gives 400,000 to 500,000 distinct CDR3 sequences, of which 30% to 40% were detected only once. The top ten constitute 7.6% of the sample. These TCRs are of unknown antigen specificity. Material for sequencing was blood. The source is a girl between 2 and 10 years old with multiple sclerosis.

Only a few counts were recorded for this clonotype. J is TRBJ2-3 and V is TRBV5-1; D is undetermined. The V end was cut by 4 bases, the J end by 0 bases, with 12 bases between. The germline CDR1 and CDR2 sequences are SGHRS and YFSETQ. The CDR3 length is 15 residues. CDR3: CASSPSGPSTDTQYF. The CDR3 DNA sequence: TGCGCCAGCAGCCCGTCCGGGCCGAGCACAGATACGCAGTATTTT.

The chain joins TRBV7-2 to TRBJ2-1, with 14 bases fitting TRBD2. Germline V gene data show CDR1 as SGHTA and CDR2 as FQGNSA. The CDR3 is 16 residues long. Losses at the gene ends were 6 bases for V and 7 bases for J; bases not matched to a gene: 8. The CDR3 DNA follows: TGTGCCAGCAGTTCCTTGACTAGCGGGAGGGTAAATGAGCAGTTCTTC. Its translation is CASSSLTSGRVNEQFF. Together with reference TRBV7-2 and TRBJ2-1, the CDR3 gives the full variable domain: GAGVSQSPSNKVTEKGKDVELRCDPISGHTALYWYRQSLGQGLEFLIYFQGNSAPDKSGLPSDRFSAERTGGSVSTLTIQRTQQEDSAVYLCASSSLTSGRVNEQFFGPGTRLTVL.

This clonotype has a single count. This sequence joins TRBV6-5 and TRBJ2-7, with D perhaps given as TRBD1 or TRBD2 (5 bases each). Trimming removed 4 bases from V and 7 bases from J, with 14 bases in between. The V gene's germline CDR1 is MNHEY and CDR2 SVGAGI. This CDR3 is 13 amino acids long. The CDR3 region has the DNA TGTGCCAGCAGTTTCGGGGCGTCGGGGGAGCAGTACTTC. Its translation: CASSFGASGEQYF.

The chain recombines TRBV20-1 with TRBJ2-3; 8 bases match TRBD1. Germline trimming cut 3 bases from V and 2 bases from J; bases unmatched to any gene: 4. From germline, CDR1 is DFQATT and CDR2 SNEGSKA (reference sequence). The CDR3 has 14 amino acids. For the CDR3, the DNA is TGCAGTGCTAGGCAGGGGGCAAACACAGATACGCAGTATTTT. Translation: CSARQGANTDTQYF.

The chain employs TRBV10-3 and TRBJ2-5; tentatively, D is TRBD1 (5 bases). The J call may be in error: the DNA end matches TRBJ2-7 better. This CDR3 region has 14 residues. The germline V gene has CDR1 ENHRY and CDR2 SYGVKD. The CDR3 region has the DNA TGTGCCATCAGTGAGTCTGACAGTTTTGCCGAGCAGTACTTC. Protein product: CAISESDSFAEQYF.

The V call is TRBV6-2 or TRBV6-3, the J call TRBJ2-1; 14 nucleotides line up with TRBD2. Germline CDR1 reads MNHEY; CDR2 reads SVGEGT. CDR3 length equals 15 residues. The V segment lost 5 bases and the J segment 10 bases; nucleotides outside the gene matches: 7. Here the CDR3 reads CASSAQGLAGVEQFF. The CDR3 bases are TGTGCCAGCAGTGCCCAGGGACTAGCGGGAGTCGAGCAGTTCTTC.

The chain has TRBV20-1 and TRBJ2-3; D gene ambiguous. The CDR3 sequence is 16 residues long. The germline CDR1 and CDR2 sequences are DFQATT and SNEGSKA (reference sequence). V was pared by 0 bases and J by 7 bases, with 20 bases between. This CDR3 reads CSARDYRRTFSYTQYF. As DNA, the CDR3 is TGCAGTGCTAGAGATTACCGCAGGACCTTCTCGTATACGCAGTATTTT.

This clonotype was detected only a few times. The chain links TRBV5-1 to TRBJ2-1; TRBD2 aligns across 12 bases. With the DNA end fitting TRBJ2-7 better, the J assignment may be wrong. The CDR3 has 18 amino acids. CDR1 is SGHRS and CDR2 is YFSETQ in the germline V gene. CDR3 loop: CASSLVVSSGGAYNEQYF. The CDR3 DNA sequence: TGCGCCAGCAGCTTGGTAGTTTCTAGCGGGGGGGCCTACAATGAGCAGTACTTC.

This rearrangement joins TRBV13 to TRBJ2-7; D possibly corresponds to TRBD1 (5 bases). Gene TRBJ2-5 matches the end of the DNA better, so the J call may be wrong. Germline-derived CDR1 and CDR2 are PRHDT and FYEKMQ (reference sequence). The CDR3 consists of 13 residues. The CDR3 loop reads CASSSLRGETQYF. The DNA for the CDR3 is TGTGCCAGCAGCTCCCTAAGGGGAGAGACCCAGTACTTC.

At least ten counts were recorded for this clonotype. The chain has TRBV29-1 and TRBJ2-7; D may be TRBD1 or TRBD2 (5 bases each). CDR1 SQVTM and CDR2 ANQGSEA come from the germline V gene. This CDR3 has 12 amino acids. Trimming removed 4 bases at V and 2 bases at J, with 9 bases between. The CDR3 bases are TGCAGCGTTGGGGGGTCCCCCTACGAGCAGTACTTC. Encoded protein: CSVGGSPYEQYF.

This clonotype came up many times. J is TRBJ2-7 and V is TRBV12-3 or TRBV12-4; 8 nucleotides match TRBD1. Unmatched junction bases numbered 1, after V lost 2 bases and J lost 4 bases. This CDR3 has 13 residues. The DNA of the CDR3 is TGTGCCAGCAGTTTAACAGGGGGGTACGAGCAGTACTTC. It encodes CASSLTGGYEQYF.

This clonotype has only a few counts. The chain uses TRBV5-6 and TRBJ2-7; D is possibly TRBD1 (5 bases). The V end was cut by 7 bases, the J end by 0 bases, with 14 bases between. The V gene's germline CDR1 is SGHDT and CDR2 YYEEEE. This CDR3 has 14 residues. The CDR3 loop reads CASSWGRPSYEQYF. The DNA of the CDR3 is TGTGCCAGCTCCTGGGGCAGGCCCTCCTACGAGCAGTACTTC.

The V and J genes are TRBV2 and TRBJ2-7; TRBD2 aligns across 8 bases. The CDR3 runs 13 residues. V lost 7 bases, J lost 5 bases, and 7 bases stayed unmatched. From germline, CDR1 is SNHLY and CDR2 FYNNEI. The CDR3 DNA follows: TGTGCCAGCAAAAAGCGGGGGAACGACGAGCAGTACTTC. Amino acids: CASKKRGNDEQYF.

J is TRBJ2-5 and V is TRBV4-1; unclear D gene. Germline loops: CDR1 MGHRA, CDR2 YSYEKL. The V and J ends lost 0 bases and 5 bases respectively, with 10 bases between them. The CDR3 has 14 residues. The CDR3 DNA is TGCGCCAGCAGCCAAGATCGTGAAGGGGAGACCCAGTACTTC. Amino acids: CASSQDREGETQYF.

This chain links TRBV29-1 with TRBJ1-2; TRBD1 matches at 8 bases. The CDR3 is made up of 12 amino acids. Germline V gene lookup returns CDR1 SQVTM and CDR2 ANQGSEA. Trimming cost V 4 bases and J 4 bases; bases outside gene matches: 2. CDR3 sequence: CSVADRGYGYTF. In DNA form, the CDR3 reads TGCAGCGTTGCCGACAGGGGCTATGGCTACACCTTC. Drawing the rest from reference TRBV29-1 and TRBJ1-2, the complete variable domain is SAVISQKPSRDICQRGTSLTIQCQVDSQVTMMFWYRQQPGQSLTLIATANQGSEATYESGFVIDKFPISRPNLTFSTLTVSNMSPEDSSIYLCSVADRGYGYTFGSGTRLTVV.

About this clonotype itself: Sequence at one end of the junction differs from germline and may be a read error. This rearrangement joins TRBV27 to TRBJ2-7; tentative D call: TRBD2 (6 bases). Per the germline V gene, CDR1 is MNHEY and CDR2 is SMNVEV (reference sequence). There are 16 residues in the CDR3. In DNA form, the CDR3 reads TGTGCCAGCAGTCTATCTACGCGGGGCAGCTCCTACGAGCAGTACTTC. Its protein is CASSLSTRGSSYEQYF.

In its sample, this clonotype was seen a few times. The CDR3 DNA sequence: TGCAGTGCTAGAGATATGGCGGGAATGGTATTTTCCTACGAGCAGTACTTC. Its protein is CSARDMAGMVFSYEQYF. J is TRBJ2-7 and V is TRBV20-1, with a possible D match to TRBD2 (6 bases). The V and J ends lost 0 bases and 1 base respectively, with 19 bases between them. From germline, CDR1 is DFQATT and CDR2 SNEGSKA (reference sequence). The CDR3 totals 17 residues.

This clonotype was picked up a small number of times. This chain uses TRBV6-6 with TRBJ2-3; 10 bases align to TRBD2. The CDR3 spans 16 residues. V lost 6 bases and J lost 4; bases outside the gene matches: 10. Germline lookup yields CDR1 MNHNY and CDR2 SVGAGI (reference sequence). The CDR3 region is CASSLGLAGVADTQYF. CDR3 bases: TGTGCCAGCAGCCTCGGGCTAGCGGGGGTGGCAGATACGCAGTATTTT.

The rearrangement joins TRBV20-1 to TRBJ2-1; either TRBD1 or TRBD2 may fit D (6 bases each). V was trimmed by 3 bases and J by 2 bases, leaving 23 bases between them. The germline V gene has CDR1 DFQATT and CDR2 SNEGSKA (reference sequence). The CDR3 is 18 residues long. CDR3 sequence reads: CSASSTAGGLPTYNEQFF. In DNA form, the CDR3 reads TGCAGTGCTAGCTCCACCGCCGGGGGCCTCCCAACCTACAATGAGCAGTTCTTC.

The chain carries TRBV6-1 and TRBJ2-7; 10 bases align to TRBD2. This CDR3 region has 16 residues. Germline values: CDR1 MNHNS, CDR2 SASEGT. With 7 bases clipped from V and 2 bases from J, the junction kept 11 bases outside the gene matches. Here the CDR3 DNA reads TGTGCCAGCATCACACAACCGAGCGGGGGGGCCTACGAGCAGTACTTC. It codes for CASITQPSGGAYEQYF.

The J gene is TRBJ2-3, the V gene TRBV21-1; the table assigns TRBD2, which was not confirmed against the DNA. TRBV21-1 is marked as a pseudogene. This CDR3 contains 10 residues. The CDR3 coding sequence is TGTGCCTCCATAGCGGATACGCAGTATTTT. It specifies CASIADTQYF.

The CDR3 is CASSQEWSGENTDTQYF. The CDR3 DNA reads TGTGCCAGCAGCCAAGAATGGAGCGGGGAGAACACAGATACGCAGTATTTT. This sequence joins TRBV3-1 and TRBJ2-3; 7 bases line up with TRBD2. After removal of 0 bases from V and 2 bases from J, the junction contained 8 bases not matched to a gene. This CDR3 is 17 amino acids long. CDR1 is LGHDT and CDR2 is YNNKEL in the germline V gene (reference sequence).

In this sample, this clonotype turned up a few times. CDR3 nucleotides: TGTGCCAGCAGTTTATCGATGGGGGTCAACGAGCAGTACTTC. Its translation: CASSLSMGVNEQYF. The V and J genes are TRBV27 and TRBJ2-7; possibly TRBD1 or TRBD2 for D (5 bases each). The V and J ends lost 0 bases and 5 bases respectively, with 11 bases between them. The CDR3 contains 14 residues. Germline loops: CDR1 MNHEY, CDR2 SMNVEV (reference sequence).

This clonotype has just a few counts. This CDR3 is CASSLGANQETQYF. In DNA, the CDR3 is TGTGCCAGCAGCCTCGGAGCAAACCAAGAGACCCAGTACTTC. The V call is TRBV4-2, the J call TRBJ2-5; D gene uncertain. Germline loops: CDR1 LGHNA, CDR2 YNFKEQ. Trimming removed 4 bases at V and 0 bases at J, with 9 bases between. The CDR3 is 14 amino acids.

The genes are TRBV20-1 and TRBJ2-7, with 9 bases matching TRBD2. CDR3 length equals 16 residues. CDR1 DFQATT and CDR2 SNEGSKA come from the germline V gene (reference sequence). J gave up 3 bases and V 1 base, and 10 bases lay outside the gene matches. This CDR3 reads CSARVRGTSRFYEQYF. DNA of the CDR3: TGCAGTGCTAGAGTACGAGGGACTAGCAGGTTCTACGAGCAGTACTTC.

As regards this clonotype: It may be a read error: a sequence one base away is much more abundant. The chain couples TRBV5-1 to TRBJ2-7, with D uncertain. The V gene lost 5 bases and the J gene lost 2 bases, with 8 bases spanning the gap. Germline loops: CDR1 SGHRS, CDR2 YFSETQ. This CDR3 spans 12 amino acids. Here the CDR3 reads CASRDGAYEQYF. The CDR3 coding sequence is TGCGCCAGCAGAGACGGAGCCTACGAGCAGTACTTC.